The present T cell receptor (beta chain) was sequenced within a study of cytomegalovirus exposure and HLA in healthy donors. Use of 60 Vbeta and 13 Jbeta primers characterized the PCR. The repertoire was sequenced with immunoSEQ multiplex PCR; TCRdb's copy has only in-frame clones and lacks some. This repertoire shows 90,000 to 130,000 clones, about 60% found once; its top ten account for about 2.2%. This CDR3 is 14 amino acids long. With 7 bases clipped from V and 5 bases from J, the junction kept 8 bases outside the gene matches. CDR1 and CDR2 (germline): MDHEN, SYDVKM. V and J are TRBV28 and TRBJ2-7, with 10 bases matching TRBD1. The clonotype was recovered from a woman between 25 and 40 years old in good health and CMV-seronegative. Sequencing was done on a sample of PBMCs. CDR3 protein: CASTPGQGINEQYF. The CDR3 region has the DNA TGTGCCAGCACCCCGGGACAGGGGATTAACGAGCAGTACTTC. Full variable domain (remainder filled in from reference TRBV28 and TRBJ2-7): DVKVTQSSRYLVKRTGEKVFLECVQDMDHENMFWYRQDPGLGLRLIYFSYDVKMKEKGDIPEGYSVSREKKERFSLILESASTNQTSMYLCASTPGQGINEQYFGPGTRLTVT.